One and the same sample provided the 21 T cell receptor beta chains below, sequenced in a study of OX40 agonist ivuxolimab in advanced cancers. Here immunoSEQ multiplex PCR was the method, and the copy in TCRdb shows in-frame clones only, minus some. The sample lists under 95,000 clones; about 89% were seen once. Here the sequenced sample was CD4+ or CD8+ T cells sorted from blood, taken in a trial of the OX40 agonist ivuxolimab. Receptors were obtained from an adult with an advanced solid tumor such as melanoma, head and neck, liver or kidney cancer.

This sequence joins TRBV7-2 and TRBJ2-4; the D gene is possibly TRBD2 (6 bases). There are 13 residues in the CDR3. Trimming pared 3 bases from V and 4 bases from J, leaving 7 bases between. CDR1 SGHTA and CDR2 FQGNSA come from the germline V gene. In DNA, the CDR3 is TGTGCCAGCAGCTTTGGGGGGAAAAACATTCAGTACTTC. Translated: CASSFGGKNIQYF.

The chain carries TRBV11-2 and TRBJ2-3; D is perhaps TRBD2 (6 bases). The CDR3 consists of 15 residues. The germline V and J ends were trimmed by 1 base and 0 bases, with 8 bases remaining between them. Germline-derived CDR1 and CDR2 are SGHAT and FQNNGV. For the CDR3, the DNA is TGTGCCAGCAGCTTAGGTAGCGGCAGCACAGATACGCAGTATTTT. This encodes CASSLGSGSTDTQYF.

The CDR3 spells CASTIQDSYEQYF. Written as DNA, the CDR3 is TGTGCCAGCACTATACAGGACTCCTACGAGCAGTACTTC. This sequence joins TRBV6-5 and TRBJ2-7; D perhaps matches TRBD1 (5 bases). There are 13 residues in the CDR3. V was cut by 7 bases and J by 0 bases, with 10 bases left in between. Germline V gives CDR1 MNHEY, CDR2 SVGAGI.

J is TRBJ2-7 and V is TRBV25-1, with 13 bases fitting TRBD2. The CDR3 is 14 residues long. Unmatched junction bases numbered 1, after V lost 6 bases and J lost 2 bases. The germline V gene has CDR1 MGHDK and CDR2 SYGVNS. The CDR3 region is CASRGLAGTYEQYF. Written as DNA, the CDR3 is TGTGCCAGCAGGGGACTAGCGGGAACCTACGAGCAGTACTTC.

This clone was counted only a few times. The chain combines TRBV28 with TRBJ1-1; D unresolved. Trimming stripped 7 bases from V and 5 bases from J, with 11 bases between. The CDR3 runs to 12 residues. From germline, CDR1 is MDHEN and CDR2 SYDVKM. This chain's CDR3 is CASNYRGTEAFF. CDR3 DNA: TGTGCCAGCAACTACCGGGGAACTGAAGCTTTCTTT.

The V gene is TRBV2, the J gene TRBJ1-5; D is ambiguous. This CDR3 contains 12 residues. Germline values: CDR1 SNHLY, CDR2 FYNNEI. Trimming removed 3 bases from V and 7 bases from J, with 7 bases in between. The CDR3 sequence: CASSETGQPQHF. The CDR3 DNA reads TGTGCCAGCAGTGAGACCGGGCAGCCCCAGCATTTT. The full variable domain, with the rest looked up from reference TRBV2 and TRBJ1-5, is EPEVTQTPSHQVTQMGQEVILRCVPISNHLYFYWYRQILGQKVEFLVSFYNNEISEKSEIFDDQFSVERPDGSNFTLKIRSTKLEDSAMYFCASSETGQPQHFGDGTRLSIL.

The chain joins TRBV18 to TRBJ2-5; 11 bases are shared with TRBD2. V lost 4 bases and J lost 0; bases outside the gene matches: 7. The CDR3 loop spans 17 amino acids. Germline values: CDR1 KGHSH, CDR2 LQKENI. For the CDR3, the DNA is TGTGCCAGCTCACGGTCTAGCGGGGGGAATCACCAAGAGACCCAGTACTTC. Amino acids: CASSRSSGGNHQETQYF.

In this sample, this clone turned up once. This sequence joins TRBV5-1 and TRBJ2-3; no reliable D call. The CDR3 is 13 residues long. Deletions cut 4 bases from V and 2 bases from J, with 8 bases between. The germline V gene encodes CDR1 SGHRS and CDR2 YFSETQ. The CDR3 is CASSRPPTDTQYF. Here the CDR3 DNA reads TGCGCCAGCAGCCGGCCTCCCACAGATACGCAGTATTTT.

The chain joins TRBV28 to TRBJ2-5; perhaps D is TRBD1 or TRBD2 (6 bases each). The CDR3 covers 15 residues. The ends were cut back, 2 bases at V and 5 bases at J, with 15 bases in the middle. From germline, CDR1 is MDHEN and CDR2 SYDVKM. The CDR3 reads CASSLLGGRRETQYF. CDR3 bases: TGTGCCAGCAGTTTACTAGGGGGGCGCCGGGAGACCCAGTACTTC. The entire variable domain, with the rest obtained from reference TRBV28 and TRBJ2-5, is as follows: DVKVTQSSRYLVKRTGEKVFLECVQDMDHENMFWYRQDPGLGLRLIYFSYDVKMKEKGDIPEGYSVSREKKERFSLILESASTNQTSMYLCASSLLGGRRETQYFGPGTRLLVL.

V is TRBV9 and J is TRBJ1-6, with D maybe TRBD1 (5 bases). Trimming shortened V by 0 bases and J by 7 bases, and 11 bases separated the two germline ends. Germline values: CDR1 SGDLS, CDR2 YYNGEE. This CDR3 has 15 amino acids. CDR3 sequence (DNA): TGTGCCAGCAGCGTAGCCGACAGACCAAATTCACCCCTCCACTTT. Protein: CASSVADRPNSPLHF.

CDR3 in amino acids: CASMEDRPFMDSPLHF. The CDR3, as DNA: TGTGCCAGCATGGAGGACCGGCCTTTTATGGATTCACCCCTCCACTTT. V and J are TRBV27 and TRBJ1-6; no firm D call. The germline CDR1 and CDR2 sequences are MNHEY and SMNVEV (reference sequence). V gave up 7 bases and J gave up 8 bases, with 21 bases separating them. The CDR3 runs to 16 residues.

V gene TRBV10-3 combines with J gene TRBJ1-1; D is unclear. Germline CDR1 is ENHRY and CDR2 is SYGVKD. There are 11 residues in the CDR3. The ends were cut back, 3 bases at V and 4 bases at J, with 3 bases in the middle. The CDR3 nucleotides read TGTGCCATCAGTGATGCCACTGAAGCTTTCTTT. Encoded protein: CAISDATEAFF.

V and J are TRBV7-9 and TRBJ2-1, with D hard to call. Germline V gene data show CDR1 as SEHNR and CDR2 as FQNEAQ (reference sequence). Trimming took off 0 bases at V and 12 bases at J, with 9 bases between the two ends. The CDR3 has 12 amino acids. The CDR3 protein is CASSLALGLQFF. The CDR3 nucleotides read TGTGCCAGCAGCTTAGCTCTAGGTTTGCAGTTCTTC.

The chain employs TRBV12-5 and TRBJ1-1; no clear D. V dropped 2 bases and J dropped 1 base, with 5 bases sitting between them. The CDR3 is 13 residues long. Germline CDR1 is LGHNT and CDR2 is FRNRAP. The CDR3 here is CASGLMGNTEAFF. The CDR3 bases are TGTGCTAGTGGTTTGATGGGGAACACTGAAGCTTTCTTT.

The count of this clone is one. The chain links TRBV5-4 to TRBJ1-2; unclear D gene. V lost 1 base to trimming and J lost 7 bases, with 14 bases between them. This CDR3 region has 14 residues. CDR1 is SGHNT and CDR2 is YYREEE in the germline V gene (reference sequence). CDR3 in amino acids: CASSLKTLLFGYTF. CDR3 in DNA: TGTGCCAGCAGCTTGAAAACTCTATTGTTTGGCTACACCTTC. The variable domain in full, completed from reference TRBV5-4 and TRBJ1-2, reads ETGVTQSPTHLIKTRGQQVTLRCSSQSGHNTVSWYQQALGQGPQFIFQYYREEENGRGNFPPRFSGLQFPNYSSELNVNALELDDSALYLCASSLKTLLFGYTFGSGTRLTVV.

This chain connects TRBV29-1 to TRBJ1-4; D call uncertain. V lost 6 bases and J 0 bases, leaving 11 bases between the germline ends. From germline, CDR1 is SQVTM and CDR2 ANQGSEA. CDR3 length: 14 amino acids. The CDR3 here is CSVGSGATNEKLFF. DNA for the CDR3: TGCAGCGTCGGTTCAGGCGCAACTAATGAAAAACTGTTTTTT.

CDR3 amino acids: CASSLEARGADTQYF. The CDR3 DNA reads as TGTGCCAGCAGCTTAGAGGCCAGGGGAGCAGATACGCAGTATTTT. The V gene is TRBV7-9, the J gene TRBJ2-3; weak D call: TRBD1 (6 bases). This CDR3 comprises 15 residues. Germline V gene sequence: CDR1 SEHNR, CDR2 FQNEAQ (reference sequence). Trimming pared 1 base from V and 4 bases from J, leaving 12 bases between.

The gene calls are TRBV7-9 and TRBJ1-1; tentatively, D is TRBD1 (6 bases). Germline loops: CDR1 SEHNR, CDR2 FQNEAQ (reference sequence). The CDR3 covers 15 residues. With 5 bases removed from V and 6 bases from J, the gap between germline ends came to 19 bases. This chain's CDR3 is CASSPYSDRRSEAFF. The CDR3 DNA reads as TGTGCCAGCAGCCCGTACTCGGACAGACGCTCTGAAGCTTTCTTT.

The chain combines TRBV9 with TRBJ2-2, with 9 bases that match TRBD1. The V and J ends lost 3 bases and 0 bases, in that order; junction bases with no gene match: 9. The CDR3 loop spans 18 amino acids. The V gene's germline CDR1 is SGDLS and CDR2 YYNGEE. The CDR3 reads CASSARTGVGTNTGELFF. CDR3 in DNA: TGTGCCAGCAGCGCACGGACAGGGGTTGGGACGAACACCGGGGAGCTGTTTTTT.

Here the CDR3 DNA reads TGTGCCAGTAGCTGGCCCGGGACAGGGAGCCTTTATAGCAATCAGCCCCAGCATTTT. It encodes CASSWPGTGSLYSNQPQHF. J is TRBJ1-5 and V is TRBV19, with 9 bases fitting TRBD1. The junction had 15 bases not matched to a gene; V was cut back by 6 bases and J by 0 bases. The CDR3 extends over 19 amino acids. CDR1 and CDR2 from the germline V gene are LNHDA and SQIVND (reference sequence).

V usage is TRBV7-2 and J usage is TRBJ2-5; a weak D match, TRBD1 (5 bases). Looked up from germline, CDR1 is SGHTA and CDR2 is FQGNSA. This CDR3 has 13 amino acids. Trimming took off 4 bases at V and 11 bases at J, with 17 bases between the two ends. CDR3 sequence (DNA): TGTGCCAGCAGCTCCGGACAAGTGGAAATTCAGTACTTC. This codes for CASSSGQVEIQYF.